These 6 T cell receptor beta chains share one sample of origin, sequenced in a study of T cells in Graves' hyperthyroidism and ophthalmopathy. Researchers took RNA transcripts and amplified the TCR beta CDR3 regions from them. First-round RT-PCR with HTBI primers amplified the TCR CDR3 region. TCRdb passed the multiplex PCR reads through MiXCR, listing each CDR3 protein once. The table lists about half a million distinct CDR3 sequences, approximately 25% of them singletons. The source material was blood. Source of these receptors: a woman aged 25-40 years with Graves' ophthalmopathy.

This clonotype was observed at least ten times. The CDR3 loop is CSASKGGTEAFF. The DNA of the CDR3 is TGCAGTGCCTCCAAAGGGGGAACTGAAGCTTTCTTT. The chain has TRBV20-1 and TRBJ1-1, with a possible D match to TRBD1 (6 bases). This CDR3 region has 12 residues. Trimming took 6 bases from V and 5 from J, leaving 13 bases between them. From germline, CDR1 is DFQATT and CDR2 SNEGSKA (reference sequence).

The chain couples TRBV19 to TRBJ1-5, with no clear D. Germline-derived CDR1 and CDR2 are LNHDA and SQIVND (reference sequence). The CDR3 totals 14 residues. V lost 7 bases and J 2 bases, leaving 12 bases between the germline ends. CDR3 nucleotides: TGTGCCAGTACGAAGAGGGAAGGCAATCAGCCCCAGCATTTT. Its translation: CASTKREGNQPQHF.

The sample holds many counts of this clonotype. The gene calls are TRBV4-2 and TRBJ2-7; 8 bases line up with TRBD2. J lost 0 bases, V lost 0 bases, and 4 bases had no gene match. From germline, CDR1 is LGHNA and CDR2 YNFKEQ. The CDR3 runs to 16 residues. CDR3 bases: TGTGCCAGCAGCCAAGAAGCGGGGGCCGTCTCCTACGAGCAGTACTTC. Protein product: CASSQEAGAVSYEQYF.

This chain connects TRBV6-5 to TRBJ2-7; D possibly corresponds to TRBD2 (5 bases). The CDR3 extends over 15 amino acids. Trimming removed 2 bases from V and 0 bases from J, with 11 bases in between. Looked up from germline, CDR1 is MNHEY and CDR2 is SVGAGI. The CDR3 region has the DNA TGTGCCAGCAGTTACGGTTGGGAGAGCTCCTACGAGCAGTACTTC. Protein sequence: CASSYGWESSYEQYF.

This chain joins TRBV7-9 and TRBJ2-5; the D is unclear. Trimming took off 5 bases at V and 1 base at J, with 11 bases between the two ends. Germline V gene lookup returns CDR1 SEHNR and CDR2 FQNEAQ (reference sequence). The CDR3 runs 14 residues. DNA for the CDR3: TGTGCCAGCAGCCCCATCGTTACCCAAGAGACCCAGTACTTC. It translates to CASSPIVTQETQYF.

The chain carries TRBV20-1 and TRBJ2-3; no firm D call. The CDR3 runs to 15 residues. The V end was cut by 0 bases, the J end by 4 bases, with 14 bases between. CDR1 DFQATT and CDR2 SNEGSKA come from the germline V gene (reference sequence). CDR3 in amino acids: CSARDWIRASDTQYF. The CDR3 DNA sequence: TGCAGTGCTAGAGATTGGATTCGGGCCTCAGATACGCAGTATTTT.